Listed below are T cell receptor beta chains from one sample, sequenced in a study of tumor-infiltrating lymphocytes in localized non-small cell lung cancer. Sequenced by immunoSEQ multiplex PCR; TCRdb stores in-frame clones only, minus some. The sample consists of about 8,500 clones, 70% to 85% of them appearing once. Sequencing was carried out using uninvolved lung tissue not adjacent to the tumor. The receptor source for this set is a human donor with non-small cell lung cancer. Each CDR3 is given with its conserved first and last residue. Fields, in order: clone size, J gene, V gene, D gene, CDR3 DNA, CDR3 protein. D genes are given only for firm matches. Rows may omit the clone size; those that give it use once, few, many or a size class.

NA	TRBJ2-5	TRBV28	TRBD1	TGTGCCAGTAAAACCGACAGGGTGGACCAAGAGACCCAGTACTTC	CASKTDRVDQETQYF
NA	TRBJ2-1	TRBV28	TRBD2	TGTGCCAGCAGTGGACCGTCTAGCGGGAGTAACTACAATGAGCAGTTCTTC	CASSGPSSGSNYNEQFF
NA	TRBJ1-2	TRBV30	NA	TGTGCCTGGAGTCTGGACGGAAACTATGGCTACACCTTC	CAWSLDGNYGYTF
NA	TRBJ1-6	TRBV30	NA	TGTGCCTGGAGTGTAAAAGGGGCAGGTTCACCCCTCCACTTT	CAWSVKGAGSPLHF
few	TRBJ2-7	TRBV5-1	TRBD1	TGCGCCAGCACCCCGGGACAGGGGGCGTACGAGCAGTACTTC	CASTPGQGAYEQYF
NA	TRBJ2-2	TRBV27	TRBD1	TGTGCCAGCAGTCCACCGGACAGGGGGCTCACCGGGGAGCTGTTTTTT	CASSPPDRGLTGELFF
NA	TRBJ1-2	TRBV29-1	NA	TGCAGCGTTGAAGAAGCCGCCACGACCTTC	CSVEEAATTF
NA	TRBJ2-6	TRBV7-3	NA	TGTGCCAGCAGCTTATCTAGCTCTGGGGCCAACGTCCTGACTTTC	CASSLSSSGANVLTF
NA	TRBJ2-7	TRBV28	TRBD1	TGTGCCAGCAGCGCGTTGGGGACAGGGTCTCGTTGGGAGCAGTACTTC	CASSALGTGSRWEQYF
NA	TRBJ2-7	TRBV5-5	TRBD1	TGTGCCAGCAGCCCCCGTGGGGACAGGGCCTACGAGCAGTACTTC	CASSPRGDRAYEQYF
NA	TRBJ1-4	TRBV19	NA	TGTGCCAGTAGTATCGGCTACGCCAGTGAAAAACTGTTTTTT	CASSIGYASEKLFF
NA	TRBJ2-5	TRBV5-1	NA	TGCGCCAGCAGCTTGGGGGACCGGGGCCCCCAACGAGAGACCCAGTACTTC	CASSLGDRGPQRETQYF
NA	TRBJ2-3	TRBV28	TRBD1	TGTGCCAGCAGGCGTGGACAGGGGAGGACAGATACGCAGTATTTT	CASRRGQGRTDTQYF
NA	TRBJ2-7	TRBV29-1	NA	TGCAGCGCCCTGACCTACGAGCAGTACTTC	CSALTYEQYF
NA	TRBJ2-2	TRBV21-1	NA	TGTGCCAGCAGCGCGCGGCAGATAAGTAGGACCGGGGAGCTGTTTTTT	CASSARQISRTGELFF
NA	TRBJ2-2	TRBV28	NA	TGTGCCAGCAACGACTTATGGACGTCGTCGAACACCGGGGAGCTGTTTTTT	CASNDLWTSSNTGELFF
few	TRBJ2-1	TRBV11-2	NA	TGTGCCAGCAGCTTAGGGGGCACCTACAATGAGCAGTTCTTC	CASSLGGTYNEQFF
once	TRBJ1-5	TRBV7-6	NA	TGTGCCAGCAGCTTACAGTCAGGGGCCAATCAGCCCCAGCATTTT	CASSLQSGANQPQHF
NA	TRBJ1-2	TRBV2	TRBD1	TGTGCCAGCAGAGAAGGGACAGTGACGGGCTACACCTTC	CASREGTVTGYTF
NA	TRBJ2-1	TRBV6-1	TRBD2	TGTGCCAGCAGTGGAGCGGGAGATTCGAATGAGCAGTTCTTC	CASSGAGDSNEQFF
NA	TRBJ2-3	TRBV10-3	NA	TGTGCCATCAGTGAAATGACTGCCCCCGCAGATACGCAGTATTTT	CAISEMTAPADTQYF
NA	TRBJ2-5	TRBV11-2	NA	TGTGCCAGCAGCCAGGGGGGGACGCAGCAAGAGACCCAGTACTTC	CASSQGGTQQETQYF
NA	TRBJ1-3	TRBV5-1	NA	TGCGCCAGCAGACCAGAGAGCTCTGGAAACACCATATATTTT	CASRPESSGNTIYF
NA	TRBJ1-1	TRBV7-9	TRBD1	TGTGCCAGCAGCATTTGGACAGGGGGCACTGAAGCTTTCTTT	CASSIWTGGTEAFF
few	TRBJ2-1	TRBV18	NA	TGTGCCAGCTCCTCGGGAAATGAGCAGTTCTTC	CASSSGNEQFF
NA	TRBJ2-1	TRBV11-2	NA	TGTGCCAGCAGCTCCCAATCCAACTACGGGGGATCCTACAATGAGCAGTTCTTC	CASSSQSNYGGSYNEQFF
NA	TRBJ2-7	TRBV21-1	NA	TGTGCCAGCAGCAATGACAGGGAATGGGACGAGCAGTACTTC	CASSNDREWDEQYF
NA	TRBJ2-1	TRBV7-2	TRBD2	TGTGCCAGCAGCTTGGCGGGACTAGGGGGTTTCGATGAGCAGTTCTTC	CASSLAGLGGFDEQFF
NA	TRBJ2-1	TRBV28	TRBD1	TGTGCCACGGGGGACAGGTCAGACAATGAGCAGTTCTTC	CATGDRSDNEQFF
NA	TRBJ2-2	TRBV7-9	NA	TGTGCCAGCAGCTCCGCCCTGTGGGAGCTGTTTTTT	CASSSALWELFF
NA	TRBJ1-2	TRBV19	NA	TGTGCCAGTAGTATCGGGGGAGCTAACTATGGCTACACCTTC	CASSIGGANYGYTF
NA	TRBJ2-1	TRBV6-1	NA	TGTGCCAGCAGTGAAGTGGACAGTTCCGACTACAATGAGCAGTTCTTC	CASSEVDSSDYNEQFF
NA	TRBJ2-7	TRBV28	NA	TGTGCCAGCAGTTTAGAAGGCTACGAGCAGTACTTC	CASSLEGYEQYF
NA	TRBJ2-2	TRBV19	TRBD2	TGTGCCACCGTCTCCCCCGGGAGGGCCGGAACCGGGGAGCTGTTTTTT	CATVSPGRAGTGELFF
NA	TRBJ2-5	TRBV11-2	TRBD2	TGTGCCAGCAGCTTAAGGTTACTAGCGGGAGGAAGCCAGTACTTC	CASSLRLLAGGSQYF
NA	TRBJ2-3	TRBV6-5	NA	TGTGCCAGCAGTTACTCGTTAAGTGCTAGCACAGATACGCAGTATTTT	CASSYSLSASTDTQYF
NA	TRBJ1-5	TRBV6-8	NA	TGTGCCAGCAGTTACTCATCAAGGGGACTCAAGGAGGGGTATGTGGGCAATCAGCCCCAGCATTTT	CASSYSSRGLKEGYVGNQPQHF
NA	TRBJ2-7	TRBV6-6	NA	TGTGCCAGCATAGCGCCAAGCTCCTACGAGCAGTACTTC	CASIAPSSYEQYF
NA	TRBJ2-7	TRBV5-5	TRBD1	TGTGCCAGCAGTCCGAGACAGGGTGGGGAGCAGTACTTC	CASSPRQGGEQYF
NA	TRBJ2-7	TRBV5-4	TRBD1	TGTGCCAGCAGCTATCCGGGACAGGGCAAGTACGAGCAGTACTTC	CASSYPGQGKYEQYF
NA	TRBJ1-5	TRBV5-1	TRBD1	TGCGCCAGCAGCTCGACAGGGGAAAAGCCCCAGCATTTT	CASSSTGEKPQHF
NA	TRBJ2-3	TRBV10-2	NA	TGCGCCAGCAGTGAGTCCAGGGGAGGAACGCAGTATTTT	CASSESRGGTQYF
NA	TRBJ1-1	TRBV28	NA	TGTGCCAGCAGTTTTCCCCCCAGGACTGTGAACACTGAAGCTTTCTTT	CASSFPPRTVNTEAFF
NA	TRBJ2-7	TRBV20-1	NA	TGCAGTGCTAGGGACAATAAGCAGTACTTC	CSARDNKQYF
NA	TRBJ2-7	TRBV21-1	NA	TGTGCCAGCAGCACTCACGCCTTCTACGAGCAGTACTTC	CASSTHAFYEQYF